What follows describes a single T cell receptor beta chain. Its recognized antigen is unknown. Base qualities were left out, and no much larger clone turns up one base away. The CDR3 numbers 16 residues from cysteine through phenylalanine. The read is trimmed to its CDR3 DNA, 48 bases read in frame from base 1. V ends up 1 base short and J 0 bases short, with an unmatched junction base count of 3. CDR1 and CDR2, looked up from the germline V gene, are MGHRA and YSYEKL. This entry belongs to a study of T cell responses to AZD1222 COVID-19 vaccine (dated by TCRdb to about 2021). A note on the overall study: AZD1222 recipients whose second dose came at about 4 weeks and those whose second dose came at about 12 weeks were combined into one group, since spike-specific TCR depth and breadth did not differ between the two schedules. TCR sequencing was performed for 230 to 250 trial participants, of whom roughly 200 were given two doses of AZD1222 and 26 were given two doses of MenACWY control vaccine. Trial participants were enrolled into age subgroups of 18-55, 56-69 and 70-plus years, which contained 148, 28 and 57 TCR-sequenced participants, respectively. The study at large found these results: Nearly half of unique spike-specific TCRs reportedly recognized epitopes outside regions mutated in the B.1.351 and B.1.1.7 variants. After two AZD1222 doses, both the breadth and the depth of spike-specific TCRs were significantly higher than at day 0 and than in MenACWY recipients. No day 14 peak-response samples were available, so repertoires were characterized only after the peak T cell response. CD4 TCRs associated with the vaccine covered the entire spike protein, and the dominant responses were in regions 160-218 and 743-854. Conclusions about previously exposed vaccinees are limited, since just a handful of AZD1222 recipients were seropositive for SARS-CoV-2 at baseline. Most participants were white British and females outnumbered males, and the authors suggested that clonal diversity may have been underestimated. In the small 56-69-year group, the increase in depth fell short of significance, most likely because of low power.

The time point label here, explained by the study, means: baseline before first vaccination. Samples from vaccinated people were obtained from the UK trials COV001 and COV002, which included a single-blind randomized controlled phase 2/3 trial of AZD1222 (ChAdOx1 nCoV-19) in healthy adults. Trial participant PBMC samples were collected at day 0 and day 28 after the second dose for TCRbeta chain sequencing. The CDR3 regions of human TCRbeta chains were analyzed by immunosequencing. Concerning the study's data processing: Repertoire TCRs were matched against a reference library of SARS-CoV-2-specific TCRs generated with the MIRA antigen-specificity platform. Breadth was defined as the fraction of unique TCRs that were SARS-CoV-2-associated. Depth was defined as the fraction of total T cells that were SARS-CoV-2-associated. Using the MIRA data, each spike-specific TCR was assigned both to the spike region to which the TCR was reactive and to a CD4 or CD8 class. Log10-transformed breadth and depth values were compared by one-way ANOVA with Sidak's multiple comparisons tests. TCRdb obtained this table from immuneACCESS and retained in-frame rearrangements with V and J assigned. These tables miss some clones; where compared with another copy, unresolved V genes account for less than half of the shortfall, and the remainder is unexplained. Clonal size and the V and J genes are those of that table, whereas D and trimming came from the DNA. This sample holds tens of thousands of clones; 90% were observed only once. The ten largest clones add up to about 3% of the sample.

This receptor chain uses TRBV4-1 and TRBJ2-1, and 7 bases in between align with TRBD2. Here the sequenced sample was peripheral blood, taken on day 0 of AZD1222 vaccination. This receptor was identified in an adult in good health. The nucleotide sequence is TGCGCCAGCAGCCAAGGGGGAGGGAGCTCCTACAATGAGCAGTTCTTC. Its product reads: CASSQGGGSSYNEQFF.